Shown below are 2 T cell receptor beta chains from a single sample sequenced in a study of B cell selection in AIRE deficiency. Produced via immunoSEQ multiplex PCR; TCRdb's table is partial and in-frame only. The sample carries about 25,000 clones, around 95% recorded once. Sorting defined conventional CD4 T cells as CD4+CD127+. Sequenced: CD4+CD127+ conventional T cells sorted from PBMCs. All receptors come from a human donor in good health.

The rearrangement joins TRBV5-4 to TRBJ1-1; D is uncertain. The CDR3 consists of 15 residues. Trimming removed 2 bases from V and 0 bases from J, with 11 bases in between. From germline, CDR1 is SGHNT and CDR2 YYREEE (reference sequence). CDR3 sequence: CASSFQEPMNTEAFF. In nucleotides, the CDR3 is TGTGCCAGCAGCTTCCAGGAACCCATGAACACTGAAGCTTTCTTT.

This chain joins TRBV18 and TRBJ1-5; no clear D gene. Germline V lookup: CDR1 KGHSH, CDR2 LQKENI. Trimming shortened V by 3 bases and J by 3 bases, and 6 bases separated the two germline ends. CDR3 length: 13 residues. CDR3 region: CASSPGVNQPQHF. The CDR3 coding sequence is TGTGCCAGCTCACCGGGCGTCAATCAGCCCCAGCATTTT.